The 26 T cell receptor beta chains reported below all come from one sample, sequenced in a study of OX40 agonist ivuxolimab in advanced cancers. Sequencing used immunoSEQ multiplex PCR; TCRdb keeps in-frame clones, though not all of them. The repertoire has around 85,000 clones, about 90% of them found once; the top ten carry around 1.7%. Source: CD4+ or CD8+ T cells sorted from blood, taken in a trial of the OX40 agonist ivuxolimab. The receptors derive from an adult with an advanced solid tumor such as melanoma, head and neck, liver or kidney cancer.

This chain connects TRBV19 to TRBJ1-6, with D possibly being TRBD1 (5 bases). Trimming took off 10 bases at V and 10 bases at J, with 23 bases between the two ends. Germline V lookup: CDR1 LNHDA, CDR2 SQIVND (reference sequence). The CDR3 has 15 amino acids. The DNA for the CDR3 is TGTGCCACAGGACATTGGGAAGGGGTTGGATCACCCCTCCACTTT. This encodes CATGHWEGVGSPLHF.

The gene calls are TRBV5-1 and TRBJ2-4; 9 positions match TRBD1. The V gene end was trimmed by 2 bases and the J gene end by 8 bases; junction bases not matched to a gene: 5. Germline-derived CDR1 and CDR2 are SGHRS and YFSETQ. The CDR3 runs to 14 residues. As DNA, the CDR3 is TGCGCCAGCAGCTTACAGGGGGCAACGGACATTCAGTACTTC. It translates to CASSLQGATDIQYF.

The rearrangement joins TRBV21-1 to TRBJ2-5. TRBV21-1 constitutes a pseudogene. The CDR3 contains 16 residues. The CDR3 is CASSNLQDVHQETQYF. For the CDR3, the DNA is TGTGCCAGCAGCAATCTCCAGGACGTACACCAAGAGACCCAGTACTTC.

V gene TRBV5-1 combines with J gene TRBJ2-7; either TRBD1 or TRBD2 may fit D (5 bases each). Germline CDR1 SGHRS, CDR2 YFSETQ. There are 15 residues in the CDR3. V shed 8 bases and J shed 0 bases, with 18 bases lying between them. This CDR3 reads CASRTGTSSSYEQYF. CDR3 nucleotides: TGCGCCAGTAGGACCGGGACGTCGAGCTCCTACGAGCAGTACTTC. The full variable domain, completed using reference TRBV5-1 and TRBJ2-7, is KAGVTQTPRYLIKTRGQQVTLSCSPISGHRSVSWYQQTPGQGLQFLFEYFSETQRNKGNFPGRFSGRQFSNSRSEMNVSTLELGDSALYLCASRTGTSSSYEQYFGPGTRLTVT.

The V and J genes are TRBV15 and TRBJ2-5, with TRBD2 matching 11 bases. Germline-derived CDR1 and CDR2 are LNHNV and YYDKDF (reference sequence). The CDR3 extends over 16 amino acids. V dropped 3 bases and J dropped 4; count of bases not matched to a gene: 7. The CDR3 DNA sequence: TGTGCCACCAGCAGCGGGACTAGCGGCACTTTAGAGACCCAGTACTTC. It specifies CATSSGTSGTLETQYF.

The chain joins TRBV5-4 to TRBJ1-2; the D is unclear. V lost 3 bases and J lost 2, with 5 bases in between. The CDR3 covers 12 residues. Germline lookup yields CDR1 SGHNT and CDR2 YYREEE (reference sequence). The CDR3 coding sequence is TGTGCCAGCAGCTCCCCAAACTATGGCTACACCTTC. Translation: CASSSPNYGYTF.

V and J are TRBV30 and TRBJ2-1; maybe TRBD1 (6 bases). Trimming removed 2 bases at V and 10 bases at J, with 12 bases between. Looked up from germline, CDR1 is GTSNPN and CDR2 is SVGIG (reference sequence). CDR3 length equals 12 residues. CDR3 DNA: TGTGCCTGGAGTCAACAGGGCGGGGAGCAGTTCTTC. Protein sequence: CAWSQQGGEQFF.

V and J are TRBV19 and TRBJ1-5; maybe TRBD1 (5 bases). The V gene's germline CDR1 is LNHDA and CDR2 SQIVND (reference sequence). This CDR3 has 16 residues. V was pared by 4 bases and J by 0 bases, with 13 bases between. The CDR3 nucleotides are TGTGCCAGTAGTAGGGACGGAAGTTATAGCAATCAGCCCCAGCATTTT. It specifies CASSRDGSYSNQPQHF.

This clone came up once. The CDR3 region has the DNA TGCGCCAGCAGCCCGGACAACTCTGGGGCCAACGTCCTGACTTTC. Translating it yields CASSPDNSGANVLTF. The chain combines TRBV5-1 with TRBJ2-6; the D gene is possibly TRBD1 (5 bases). Germline V gene lookup returns CDR1 SGHRS and CDR2 YFSETQ. V was clipped by 4 bases and J by 0 bases, with 8 bases between them. The CDR3 is 15 residues long.

The chain employs TRBV7-9 and TRBJ1-1; 8 bases align to TRBD1. The V and J ends lost 7 bases and 7 bases, in that order; junction bases with no gene match: 11. In germline, CDR1 is SEHNR, CDR2 FQNEAQ (reference sequence). The length of the CDR3 is 14 residues. CDR3 sequence (DNA): TGTGCCAGCACAACCTACTTGACAGGGGATGAAGCTTTCTTT. It codes for CASTTYLTGDEAFF.

The V call is TRBV9, the J call TRBJ2-1; 10 nucleotides match TRBD2. This CDR3 has 14 amino acids. The germline CDR1 and CDR2 sequences are SGDLS and YYNGEE. J was trimmed by 8 bases and V by 4 bases; bases with no gene match: 6. The CDR3 bases are TGTGCCAGCAGCTGGAGCGGGAGGGCCGATGAGCAGTTCTTC. Protein product: CASSWSGRADEQFF.

The rearrangement links TRBV29-1 to TRBJ2-5, with D unresolved. Trimming pared 4 bases from V and 1 base from J, leaving 7 bases between. The CDR3 sequence is 12 residues long. CDR1 is SQVTM and CDR2 is ANQGSEA in the germline V gene. CDR3 loop: CSVVAIQETQYF. The CDR3 DNA is TGCAGCGTTGTGGCTATCCAAGAGACCCAGTACTTC.

This clone was observed once. This chain links TRBV30 with TRBJ1-2; 7 bases fit TRBD1. This CDR3 is built from 15 residues. J was trimmed by 3 bases and V by 2 bases; bases with no gene match: 9. Germline V CDR1 and CDR2: GTSNPN, SVGIG (reference sequence). In DNA, the CDR3 is TGTGCCTGGAGTCCTCCCGACAGGGCGTACTATGGCTACACCTTC. This sequence encodes CAWSPPDRAYYGYTF.

The DNA for the CDR3 is TGTGCCAGCAGTTTACAGGGGGGGGGTTTGAGTCACACTGAAGCTTTCTTT. It specifies CASSLQGGGLSHTEAFF. The J gene is TRBJ1-1, the V gene TRBV2; the match to TRBD1 covers 8 bases. The CDR3 is 17 amino acids. V shed 5 bases and J 3 bases; nucleotides not matched to a gene: 14. Germline V lookup: CDR1 SNHLY, CDR2 FYNNEI.

The gene calls are TRBV9 and TRBJ2-1; TRBD2 agrees at 8 bases. Germline CDR1 reads SGDLS; CDR2 reads YYNGEE. This CDR3 is 18 amino acids long. Unmatched junction bases numbered 19, after V lost 3 bases and J lost 8 bases. The CDR3 nucleotides read TGTGCCAGCAGCGCCGGGGGGGAGAGCGGGATCCTGTCCCATGAGCAGTTCTTC. It specifies CASSAGGESGILSHEQFF. Filled out from reference TRBV9 and TRBJ2-1, the complete variable domain reads DSGVTQTPKHLITATGQRVTLRCSPRSGDLSVYWYQQSLDQGLQFLIQYYNGEERAKGNILERFSAQQFPDLHSELNLSSLELGDSALYFCASSAGGESGILSHEQFFGPGTRLTVL.

The chain links TRBV30 to TRBJ1-5; no reliable D call. Per germline, CDR1 GTSNPN and CDR2 SVGIG (reference sequence). This CDR3 spans 13 amino acids. V shed 1 base and J shed 2 bases, with 6 bases lying between them. The CDR3 protein is CAWSAGGNQPQHF. CDR3 nucleotide sequence: TGTGCCTGGAGTGCTGGGGGCAATCAGCCCCAGCATTTT.

V usage is TRBV4-1 and J usage is TRBJ1-5, with 8 bases aligning to TRBD1. CDR3 length equals 17 residues. Germline V gene lookup returns CDR1 MGHRA and CDR2 YSYEKL. With 3 bases clipped from V and 2 bases from J, the junction kept 9 bases outside the gene matches. CDR3 in amino acids: CASSHDRGLGGNQPQHF. The CDR3 DNA sequence: TGCGCCAGCAGCCACGACAGGGGCCTTGGGGGCAATCAGCCCCAGCATTTT.

This chain uses TRBV19 with TRBJ1-5, with D tentatively TRBD1 (5 bases). Germline-derived CDR1 and CDR2 are LNHDA and SQIVND (reference sequence). V shed 5 bases and J shed 1 base, with 9 bases lying between them. CDR3 size: 14 residues. DNA for the CDR3: TGTGCCAGTAGTGAAGACAGAAGCAATCAGCCCCAGCATTTT. Its protein is CASSEDRSNQPQHF. The full variable domain, in which reference TRBV19 and TRBJ1-5 provide the parts outside the CDR3, is DGGITQSPKYLFRKEGQNVTLSCEQNLNHDAMYWYRQDPGQGLRLIYYSQIVNDFQKGDIAEGYSVSREKKESFPLTVTSAQKNPTAFYLCASSEDRSNQPQHFGDGTRLSIL.

The CDR3 region is CASSLAMGQLDYGYTF. Here the CDR3 DNA reads TGTGCCAGCAGCTTAGCGATGGGACAGCTGGACTATGGCTACACCTTC. The chain combines TRBV7-9 with TRBJ1-2; 7 bases are shared with TRBD1. This CDR3 is built from 16 residues. Germline V lookup: CDR1 SEHNR, CDR2 FQNEAQ (reference sequence). J lost 3 bases, V lost 0 bases, and 7 bases had no gene match.

V is TRBV11-1 and J is TRBJ2-1, with D possibly matching TRBD2 (6 bases). The length of the CDR3 is 16 residues. Germline lookup yields CDR1 SGHAT and CDR2 FQDESV (reference sequence). The V gene lost 4 bases and the J gene lost 4 bases, with 17 bases spanning the gap. CDR3: CASSWTVADGYNEQFF. Here the CDR3 DNA reads TGTGCCAGCAGCTGGACGGTAGCGGACGGTTACAATGAGCAGTTCTTC.

J is TRBJ2-7 and V is TRBV29-1; D is possibly TRBD2 (5 bases). The CDR3 is 15 residues long. Trimming pared 5 bases from V and 6 bases from J, leaving 23 bases between. Germline lookup yields CDR1 SQVTM and CDR2 ANQGSEA. Here the CDR3 DNA reads TGCAGCGTTCGGGGTTTCCCGGCTAATCTGGTCGAGCAGTACTTC. Its protein product is CSVRGFPANLVEQYF.

The chain is built from TRBV9 and TRBJ2-2, with D hard to call. This CDR3 is 15 amino acids long. Germline V gene lookup returns CDR1 SGDLS and CDR2 YYNGEE. The V end was cut by 4 bases, the J end by 0 bases, with 10 bases between. The DNA for the CDR3 is TGTGCCAGCAGCCCCCGAGTGGCGAACACCGGGGAGCTGTTTTTT. The encoded protein is CASSPRVANTGELFF.

This rearrangement joins TRBV19 to TRBJ2-6, with 8 bases aligning to TRBD1. This CDR3 has 14 residues. Germline lookup yields CDR1 LNHDA and CDR2 SQIVND (reference sequence). The trim removed 8 bases at V and 4 bases at J, leaving 4 bases unmatched. Written as DNA, the CDR3 is TGTGCCAGTGACAGGGGTGGCGGGGCCAACGTCCTGACTTTC. It is translated as CASDRGGGANVLTF.

The rearrangement uses TRBV5-6 and TRBJ2-7; a weak D match, TRBD2 (7 bases). There are 14 residues in the CDR3. The V gene lost 3 bases and the J gene lost 7 bases, with 17 bases spanning the gap. The V gene's germline CDR1 is SGHDT and CDR2 YYEEEE. The CDR3 nucleotides are TGTGCCAGCAGCTACGCGGGGGCTGCTGGAGAGCAGTACTTC. Translation: CASSYAGAAGEQYF.

The chain employs TRBV28 and TRBJ1-4, with 7 bases fitting TRBD1. The germline V gene has CDR1 MDHEN and CDR2 SYDVKM. Trimming took 8 bases from V and 4 from J; bases not matched to a gene: 10. The CDR3 runs 15 residues. CDR3 nucleotide sequence: TGTGCCAGCTCCCCCCCCGGACAGGTTAATGAAAAACTGTTTTTT. This codes for CASSPPGQVNEKLFF.

The chain uses TRBV6-4 and TRBJ2-3, with D maybe TRBD2 (7 bases). CDR3 length equals 13 residues. V was cut by 6 bases and J by 10 bases, with 17 bases left in between. Germline CDR1 reads MRHNA; CDR2 reads SNTAGT. CDR3 loop: CASSAWGGNPQYF. For the CDR3, the DNA is TGTGCCAGCAGCGCGTGGGGGGGCAATCCGCAGTATTTT.